This TCR beta chain stems from a study of monozygotic twins with inflammatory bowel disease. Looked up from germline, CDR1 is SGHTA and CDR2 is FQGNSA. The length of the CDR3 is 16 residues. Reanalyzing the 5' RACE reads, TCRdb keeps one entry per CDR3 protein, without DNA. The listing records about 300,000 distinct CDR3 sequences. The receptor was isolated from a human donor with ulcerative colitis or Crohn's disease, or a healthy co-twin of an affected twin (not recorded which). What was sequenced was blood. The rearrangement joins TRBV7-2 to TRBJ2-3; the D gene TCRdb calls, TRBD1, cannot be checked with no DNA. This CDR3 reads CASSLWAGRPTDTQYF.